Listed below are T cell receptor beta chains from one sample, sequenced in a study of cytomegalovirus exposure and HLA in healthy donors. Clones were read by immunoSEQ multiplex PCR, and TCRdb kept only the in-frame ones, dropping some. The data contain about 80,000 clones, around 80% of them singletons. Sequencing was performed on PBMCs. These TCRs come from a man in his thirties or forties in good health and CMV-seronegative. Each CDR3 is given with its conserved first and last residue. Each record gives: J gene, clone size, D gene, V gene, CDR3 protein, CDR3 DNA. The D gene is left open where the match is weak. Some rows mark clone size as missing; the rest say once, few, many or name a class of expanded clone.

j_call: TRBJ1-2; clone_size: .; d_call: .; v_call: TRBV7-9; cdr3_aa: CASSHDRDGYTF; cdr3_nt: TGTGCCAGCAGTCACGACAGAGATGGCTACACCTTC
j_call: TRBJ2-3; clone_size: .; d_call: .; v_call: TRBV7-8; cdr3_aa: CASSLALSASTSTDTQYF; cdr3_nt: TGTGCCAGCAGCTTAGCGCTAAGTGCCAGTACTAGTACAGATACGCAGTATTTT
j_call: TRBJ1-4; clone_size: .; d_call: TRBD1; v_call: TRBV11-2; cdr3_aa: CASSFGGQGELFF; cdr3_nt: TGTGCCAGCAGCTTCGGAGGACAGGGGGAACTGTTTTTT
j_call: TRBJ2-1; clone_size: .; d_call: .; v_call: TRBV27; cdr3_aa: CASSRDFLSYNEQFF; cdr3_nt: TGTGCCAGCAGTCGGGACTTCCTCTCCTACAATGAGCAGTTCTTC
j_call: TRBJ1-2; clone_size: .; d_call: .; v_call: TRBV4-3; cdr3_aa: CASSQDGSPGWGYTF; cdr3_nt: TGCGCCAGCAGCCAAGATGGATCTCCAGGGTGGGGCTACACCTTC
j_call: TRBJ2-5; clone_size: .; d_call: TRBD1; v_call: TRBV5-8; cdr3_aa: CASRPGTGALQETQYF; cdr3_nt: TGTGCCAGCAGGCCCGGGACAGGGGCCCTCCAAGAGACCCAGTACTTC
j_call: TRBJ2-1; clone_size: once; d_call: .; v_call: TRBV30; cdr3_aa: CAWSKIQEQFF; cdr3_nt: TGTGCCTGGAGTAAGATTCAGGAGCAGTTCTTC
j_call: TRBJ2-7; clone_size: .; d_call: TRBD2; v_call: TRBV28; cdr3_aa: CASTGLAGVGYF; cdr3_nt: TGTGCCAGCACTGGACTAGCGGGGGTCGGGTACTTC
j_call: TRBJ2-7; clone_size: .; d_call: TRBD1; v_call: TRBV4-2; cdr3_aa: CASSPKAGQGFNEQYF; cdr3_nt: TGTGCCAGCAGCCCCAAAGCTGGACAGGGGTTCAACGAGCAGTACTTC
j_call: TRBJ2-7; clone_size: once; d_call: TRBD1; v_call: TRBV6-5; cdr3_aa: CASSYAGGEQYF; cdr3_nt: TGTGCCAGCAGTTACGCAGGGGGCGAGCAGTACTTC
j_call: TRBJ2-7; clone_size: .; d_call: TRBD2; v_call: TRBV18; cdr3_aa: CASSPGTSGRLEQYF; cdr3_nt: TGTGCCAGCTCACCTGGGACTAGCGGGCGACTCGAGCAGTACTTC
j_call: TRBJ1-1; clone_size: .; d_call: .; v_call: TRBV7-2; cdr3_aa: CASSFSRVEAFF; cdr3_nt: TGTGCCAGCAGCTTCTCCAGGGTTGAAGCTTTCTTT
j_call: TRBJ2-5; clone_size: .; d_call: .; v_call: TRBV10-3; cdr3_aa: CAISRGREETQYF; cdr3_nt: TGTGCCATCAGCCGTGGCAGGGAAGAGACCCAGTACTTC
j_call: TRBJ1-1; clone_size: .; d_call: TRBD1; v_call: TRBV2; cdr3_aa: CASSYEGTGGTEAFF; cdr3_nt: TGTGCCAGCAGTTACGAAGGGACAGGGGGTACTGAAGCTTTCTTT
j_call: TRBJ2-3; clone_size: .; d_call: TRBD2; v_call: TRBV10-1; cdr3_aa: CASSQAGKPDTQYF; cdr3_nt: TGCGCCAGCAGTCAAGCGGGGAAGCCAGATACGCAGTATTTT
j_call: TRBJ2-2; clone_size: .; d_call: .; v_call: TRBV15; cdr3_aa: CATSRANTGELFF; cdr3_nt: TGTGCCACCAGCAGAGCTAACACCGGGGAGCTGTTTTTT
j_call: TRBJ2-7; clone_size: few; d_call: TRBD2; v_call: TRBV6-5; cdr3_aa: CASRPRLASSYEQYF; cdr3_nt: TGTGCCAGCAGGCCGAGACTAGCGAGCTCCTACGAGCAGTACTTC
j_call: TRBJ1-4; clone_size: .; d_call: .; v_call: TRBV6-1; cdr3_aa: CASSYAPVEEKLFF; cdr3_nt: TGTGCCAGCAGTTATGCCCCGGTCGAGGAAAAACTGTTTTTT
j_call: TRBJ1-2; clone_size: .; d_call: .; v_call: TRBV28; cdr3_aa: CASRIRDKDGYTF; cdr3_nt: TGTGCCAGCAGGATCCGGGACAAGGATGGCTACACCTTC
j_call: TRBJ2-7; clone_size: .; d_call: .; v_call: TRBV6-1; cdr3_aa: CASSAGRGLYEQYF; cdr3_nt: TGTGCCAGCAGTGCGGGCAGAGGGCTTTACGAGCAGTACTTC
j_call: TRBJ2-7; clone_size: .; d_call: TRBD2; v_call: TRBV27; cdr3_aa: CASSLGTSGFYEQYF; cdr3_nt: TGTGCCAGCAGTTTAGGGACTAGCGGGTTTTACGAGCAGTACTTC
j_call: TRBJ2-6; clone_size: once; d_call: .; v_call: TRBV4-3; cdr3_aa: CASSQDRVGANVLTF; cdr3_nt: TGCGCCAGCAGCCAAGACAGGGTCGGGGCCAACGTCCTGACTTTC
j_call: TRBJ1-4; clone_size: .; d_call: TRBD1; v_call: TRBV18; cdr3_aa: CASSLSRTGEKLFF; cdr3_nt: TGTGCCAGCTCACTGAGTCGGACAGGCGAAAAACTGTTTTTT
j_call: TRBJ2-7; clone_size: .; d_call: .; v_call: TRBV7-3; cdr3_aa: CASSPTVGQTYEQYF; cdr3_nt: TGTGCCAGCAGCCCTACTGTCGGACAGACCTACGAGCAGTACTTC
j_call: TRBJ2-1; clone_size: .; d_call: .; v_call: TRBV27; cdr3_aa: CASNQNAGDEQFF; cdr3_nt: TGTGCCAGCAATCAAAACGCCGGGGATGAGCAGTTCTTC
j_call: TRBJ1-1; clone_size: .; d_call: .; v_call: TRBV6-5; cdr3_aa: CASSYNREVQAFF; cdr3_nt: TGTGCCAGCAGTTACAACAGGGAAGTACAAGCTTTCTTT
j_call: TRBJ1-1; clone_size: .; d_call: TRBD1; v_call: TRBV27; cdr3_aa: CASSANRGRTEAFF; cdr3_nt: TGTGCCAGCAGTGCCAACAGGGGTCGGACTGAAGCTTTCTTT
j_call: TRBJ2-7; clone_size: .; d_call: TRBD1; v_call: TRBV4-1; cdr3_aa: CASSQVWLGQGVNEQYF; cdr3_nt: TGCGCCAGCAGCCAAGTGTGGCTAGGACAGGGAGTCAACGAGCAGTACTTC
j_call: TRBJ2-7; clone_size: .; d_call: .; v_call: TRBV2; cdr3_aa: CASRAEALREQYF; cdr3_nt: TGTGCCAGCAGAGCAGAGGCCCTACGCGAGCAGTACTTC
j_call: TRBJ1-2; clone_size: .; d_call: TRBD1; v_call: TRBV6-6; cdr3_aa: CASTAQTAGGSDGYTF; cdr3_nt: TGTGCCAGCACCGCTCAAACGGCAGGGGGCTCGGATGGCTACACCTTC
j_call: TRBJ1-2; clone_size: .; d_call: .; v_call: TRBV6-5; cdr3_aa: CASGPGDSGGYTF; cdr3_nt: TGTGCCAGCGGACCCGGAGACAGTGGTGGCTACACCTTC
j_call: TRBJ1-2; clone_size: .; d_call: .; v_call: TRBV19; cdr3_aa: CASRDSNYGYTF; cdr3_nt: TGTGCCAGTAGGGACAGCAACTATGGCTACACCTTC
j_call: TRBJ2-2; clone_size: .; d_call: .; v_call: TRBV7-9; cdr3_aa: CSSSLEGTLTGELFF; cdr3_nt: TGTTCCAGCAGCTTAGAAGGGACACTAACCGGGGAGCTGTTTTTT
j_call: TRBJ1-1; clone_size: .; d_call: .; v_call: TRBV6-5; cdr3_aa: CASSYTRSTEAFF; cdr3_nt: TGTGCCAGCAGTTACACCCGGTCAACTGAAGCTTTCTTT
j_call: TRBJ1-2; clone_size: .; d_call: .; v_call: TRBV6-1; cdr3_aa: CASSEIGDFGYGYTF; cdr3_nt: TGTGCCAGCAGTGAAATAGGGGATTTTGGGTATGGCTACACCTTC
j_call: TRBJ1-1; clone_size: .; d_call: .; v_call: TRBV7-2; cdr3_aa: CASSLNRHRPNTEAFF; cdr3_nt: TGTGCCAGCAGCTTAAACAGACACCGCCCGAACACTGAAGCTTTCTTT
j_call: TRBJ2-7; clone_size: few; d_call: TRBD1; v_call: TRBV25-1; cdr3_aa: CASSVGTGDYEQYF; cdr3_nt: TGTGCCAGCAGTGTAGGGACAGGGGACTACGAGCAGTACTTC
j_call: TRBJ1-1; clone_size: .; d_call: TRBD1; v_call: TRBV5-1; cdr3_aa: CASSRRQGRGTEAFF; cdr3_nt: TGCGCCAGCAGCCGACGACAGGGGAGGGGCACTGAAGCTTTCTTT
j_call: TRBJ2-1; clone_size: .; d_call: TRBD1; v_call: TRBV30; cdr3_aa: CAWSPGGHEQFF; cdr3_nt: TGTGCCTGGTCACCAGGGGGACATGAGCAGTTCTTC
j_call: TRBJ1-1; clone_size: few; d_call: TRBD1; v_call: TRBV5-6; cdr3_aa: CASRLGQLNTEAFF; cdr3_nt: TGTGCCAGCAGACTGGGACAGCTGAACACTGAAGCTTTCTTT
j_call: TRBJ1-6; clone_size: .; d_call: .; v_call: TRBV7-2; cdr3_aa: CASTAFQSKYNSPLHF; cdr3_nt: TGTGCCAGCACCGCCTTCCAGTCCAAGTATAATTCACCCCTCCACTTT
j_call: TRBJ2-1; clone_size: .; d_call: TRBD2; v_call: TRBV6-4; cdr3_aa: CASSDSEASGGHEQFF; cdr3_nt: TGTGCCAGCAGTGACTCAGAGGCTAGCGGGGGACATGAGCAGTTCTTC